The 14 T cell receptor beta chains presented below share a single source sample, sequenced in a study of blood T cell repertoires in COVID-19. This table comes from immunoSEQ multiplex PCR, and its TCRdb copy is limited to in-frame clones, with some not included. The sample has roughly 100,000 clones; 65% to 90% are singletons. The sample taken for sequencing was peripheral blood. The receptors were gathered from a man aged 50-60 years with acute or convalescent COVID-19.

This sequence joins TRBV7-6 and TRBJ1-2; 9 nucleotides match TRBD1. V lost 5 bases to trimming and J lost 4 bases; unmatched junction nucleotides: 5. The CDR3 has 14 residues. Germline V CDR1 and CDR2: SGHVS, FNYEAQ. The CDR3 sequence: CASSEGTGPYGYTF. The CDR3 region has the DNA TGTGCCAGCAGCGAAGGGACAGGGCCCTATGGCTACACCTTC.

In its sample, this clone was seen a few times. This chain uses TRBV27 with TRBJ1-5; D is ambiguous. Germline CDR1 is MNHEY and CDR2 is SMNVEV (reference sequence). The V gene lost 5 bases and the J gene lost 1 base, with 9 bases spanning the gap. The CDR3 consists of 14 residues. The CDR3 DNA reads TGTGCCAGCAGTCCCACACAAAGCAATCAGCCCCAGCATTTT. Translation gives CASSPTQSNQPQHF.

In this sample, this clone turned up once. This chain connects TRBV10-1 to TRBJ2-7; D may be TRBD2 (5 bases). Germline V CDR1 and CDR2: WNHNN, SYGVQD (reference sequence). This CDR3 is 16 amino acids long. The V and J ends lost 2 bases and 3 bases respectively, with 17 bases between them. CDR3 in amino acids: CASSELGTGRRYEQYF. The CDR3 nucleotides read TGCGCCAGCAGTGAGCTGGGCACGGGAAGGCGCTACGAGCAGTACTTC.

This sequence joins TRBV7-6 and TRBJ2-3; D possibly corresponds to TRBD1 (5 bases). CDR3 length: 18 residues. The V gene's germline CDR1 is SGHVS and CDR2 FNYEAQ. The V end was cut by 5 bases, the J end by 1 base, with 22 bases between. This CDR3 is CASSPYPPPPGRTDTQYF. CDR3 coding DNA: TGTGCCAGCAGCCCTTACCCCCCTCCGCCAGGGCGCACAGATACGCAGTATTTT.

J is TRBJ1-1 and V is TRBV6-5; perhaps TRBD1 as D (5 bases). The CDR3 consists of 15 residues. V gave up 6 bases and J gave up 4 bases, with 18 bases separating them. The germline CDR1 and CDR2 sequences are MNHEY and SVGAGI. The CDR3 DNA sequence: TGTGCCAGCAGCATGGGGGGTAGTTGGGTCACTGAAGCTTTCTTT. This codes for CASSMGGSWVTEAFF.

The V call is TRBV6-5, the J call TRBJ2-6; possibly TRBD2 for D (5 bases). The germline gives CDR1 MNHEY, CDR2 SVGAGI. V lost 4 bases, J lost 1 base, and 8 bases lay in between. The CDR3 has 15 amino acids. This chain's CDR3 is CASSSLASGANVLTF. The CDR3 nucleotides read TGTGCCAGCAGTTCGTTAGCGTCTGGGGCCAACGTCCTGACTTTC.

This chain connects TRBV6-6 to TRBJ2-7, with D perhaps matching TRBD2 (5 bases). Germline CDR1 reads MNHNY; CDR2 reads SVGAGI (reference sequence). Trimming left V 5 bases short and J 7 bases short, with 15 bases between. This CDR3 region has 13 residues. The CDR3 reads CASSMGPPGEQYF. For the CDR3, the DNA is TGTGCCAGCAGTATGGGTCCCCCGGGGGAGCAGTACTTC.

The rearrangement uses TRBV5-4 and TRBJ1-2; perhaps TRBD1 as D (5 bases). Trimming cost V 4 bases and J 8 bases, with 15 bases left between them. The CDR3 has 13 amino acids. Germline V gene lookup returns CDR1 SGHNT and CDR2 YYREEE (reference sequence). CDR3: CASSLLQGGGYTF. The CDR3 region has the DNA TGTGCCAGCAGCCTACTCCAGGGTGGGGGCTACACCTTC.

The rearrangement joins TRBV5-1 to TRBJ2-1, with 7 bases identical to TRBD2. Trimming cost V 0 bases and J 4 bases; bases outside gene matches: 1. CDR1 is SGHRS and CDR2 is YFSETQ in the germline V gene. This CDR3 is built from 14 residues. The DNA of the CDR3 is TGCGCCAGCAGCTTGGGCGGGAGTTACAATGAGCAGTTCTTC. Translating gives CASSLGGSYNEQFF.

The rearrangement joins TRBV11-2 to TRBJ2-1; 7 nucleotides align to TRBD2. The CDR3 is 15 residues long. Germline CDR1 SGHAT, CDR2 FQNNGV. Unmatched junction bases numbered 5, after V lost 6 bases and J lost 0 bases. This CDR3 is CASRPAGLSYNEQFF. The CDR3 bases are TGTGCCAGCAGACCAGCGGGGCTCTCCTACAATGAGCAGTTCTTC.

The rearrangement links TRBV6-1 to TRBJ2-7, with D possibly being TRBD1 (6 bases). The germline CDR1 and CDR2 sequences are MNHNS and SASEGT. V dropped 2 bases and J dropped 0 bases, with 8 bases sitting between them. This CDR3 has 14 residues. The DNA for the CDR3 is TGTGCCAGCAGTGAAAGGGGGAGCTCCTACGAGCAGTACTTC. This translates into CASSERGSSYEQYF.

The rearrangement joins TRBV5-1 to TRBJ2-2, with D possibly TRBD1 on 6 matching bases. This CDR3 comprises 16 residues. Trimming removed 3 bases at V and 4 bases at J, with 16 bases between. Germline V gene lookup returns CDR1 SGHRS and CDR2 YFSETQ. CDR3 loop: CASSSASGVFTGELFF. In DNA, the CDR3 is TGCGCCAGCAGCTCGGCCTCAGGGGTCTTCACCGGGGAGCTGTTTTTT. Looking up the rest from reference TRBV5-1 and TRBJ2-2 gives the full variable domain: KAGVTQTPRYLIKTRGQQVTLSCSPISGHRSVSWYQQTPGQGLQFLFEYFSETQRNKGNFPGRFSGRQFSNSRSEMNVSTLELGDSALYLCASSSASGVFTGELFFGEGSRLTVL.

The chain employs TRBV7-2 and TRBJ1-6; 7 bases match TRBD1. V lost 2 bases to trimming and J lost 5 bases; unmatched junction nucleotides: 3. Germline CDR1 and CDR2: SGHTA and FQGNSA. CDR3 length: 15 residues. DNA for the CDR3: TGTGCCAGCAGCTTATCGGGGACAGATAATTCACCCCTCCACTTT. Protein sequence: CASSLSGTDNSPLHF.

V usage is TRBV19 and J usage is TRBJ1-1; TRBD1 is a possible D gene (5 bases). The CDR3 runs 14 residues. Germline CDR1 LNHDA, CDR2 SQIVND (reference sequence). Trimming stripped 3 bases from V and 1 base from J, with 9 bases between. In DNA form, the CDR3 reads TGTGCCAGTAGTATCCAGGGTGGGAACACTGAAGCTTTCTTT. The encoded protein is CASSIQGGNTEAFF.